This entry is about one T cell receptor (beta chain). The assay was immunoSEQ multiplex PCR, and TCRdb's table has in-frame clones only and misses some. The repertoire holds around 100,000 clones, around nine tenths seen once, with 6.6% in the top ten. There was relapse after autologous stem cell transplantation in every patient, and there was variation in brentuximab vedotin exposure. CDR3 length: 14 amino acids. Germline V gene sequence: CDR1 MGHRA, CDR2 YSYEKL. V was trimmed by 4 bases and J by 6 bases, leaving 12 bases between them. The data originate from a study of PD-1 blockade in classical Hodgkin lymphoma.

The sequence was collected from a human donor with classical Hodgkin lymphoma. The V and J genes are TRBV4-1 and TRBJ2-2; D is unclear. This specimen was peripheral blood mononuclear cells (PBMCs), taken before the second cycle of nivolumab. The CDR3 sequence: CASSRGMVAGELFF. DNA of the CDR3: TGCGCCAGCAGCCGTGGGATGGTGGCCGGGGAGCTGTTTTTT.